The rows below give T cell receptor beta chains drawn from one sample of a study of T cells in tumors after PD-1 blockade. The data were produced by immunoSEQ multiplex PCR, yet TCRdb's version contains in-frame clones alone and is incomplete. The sample carries 50,000 to 75,000 clones, under 80% recorded once. The material was PBMCs, obtained after anti-PD-1 treatment. The receptors were gathered from a human donor with basal cell carcinoma. Both conserved end residues are part of each CDR3. The order of the fields is clone size, D gene, V gene, J gene, CDR3 protein, CDR3 DNA. The D gene is left open where the match is weak. A row's size may be missing; if present it is once, few, many or a size class.

size: -; D: -; V: TRBV19; J: TRBJ2-7; CDR3: CASSLRDSDQNEQYF; DNA: TGTGCCAGTAGTCTGCGGGACTCCGATCAGAACGAGCAGTACTTC
size: -; D: -; V: TRBV7-8; J: TRBJ2-7; CDR3: CASSFRDGALHEQYF; DNA: TGTGCCAGCAGCTTCCGGGACGGAGCGCTCCACGAGCAGTACTTC
size: -; D: TRBD2; V: TRBV2; J: TRBJ2-1; CDR3: CASSETRGGFMDEQFF; DNA: TGTGCCAGCAGTGAAACGCGGGGGGGGTTTATGGATGAGCAGTTCTTC
size: once; D: TRBD2; V: TRBV28; J: TRBJ2-3; CDR3: CASSGGGHTDTQYF; DNA: TGTGCCAGCAGCGGCGGGGGGCACACAGATACGCAGTATTTT
size: -; D: -; V: TRBV30; J: TRBJ1-2; CDR3: CAWVQEVLNYGYTF; DNA: TGTGCCTGGGTCCAGGAGGTTCTTAACTATGGCTACACCTTC
size: -; D: -; V: TRBV19; J: TRBJ2-3; CDR3: CASKGGGHRDTQYF; DNA: TGTGCCAGCAAAGGGGGGGGGCATCGGGATACGCAGTATTTT
size: -; D: -; V: TRBV23-1; J: TRBJ1-2; CDR3: CASSQSWYRFYGYTF; DNA: TGCGCCAGCAGTCAATCGTGGTACAGGTTTTATGGCTACACCTTC
size: -; D: -; V: TRBV6-4; J: TRBJ2-6; CDR3: CASADFSGANVLTF; DNA: TGTGCCAGCGCAGACTTCTCTGGGGCCAACGTCCTGACTTTC
size: -; D: -; V: TRBV7-2; J: TRBJ1-1; CDR3: CASSLPGGSTYLNTEAFF; DNA: TGTGCCAGCAGCTTGCCGGGAGGGTCTACCTATCTGAACACTGAAGCTTTCTTT
size: -; D: -; V: TRBV28; J: TRBJ1-2; CDR3: CASRPARLPYGYTF; DNA: TGTGCCAGCAGGCCCGCTAGGCTGCCCTATGGCTACACCTTC
size: -; D: TRBD1; V: TRBV28; J: TRBJ1-2; CDR3: CASSLVGQGAYGYTF; DNA: TGTGCCAGCAGTTTAGTAGGACAGGGCGCCTATGGCTACACCTTC
size: few; D: -; V: TRBV30; J: TRBJ1-5; CDR3: CAWSVGGAGLSQPQHF; DNA: TGTGCCTGGAGTGTAGGGGGGGCAGGACTTTCTCAGCCCCAGCATTTT
size: -; D: -; V: TRBV5-4; J: TRBJ1-5; CDR3: CASSLQGAHQPQHF; DNA: TGTGCCAGCAGCTTGCAGGGCGCTCATCAGCCCCAGCATTTT
size: -; D: TRBD1; V: TRBV13; J: TRBJ1-3; CDR3: CASSPGQRNSGNTIYF; DNA: TGTGCCAGCAGCCCGGGACAGAGAAACTCTGGAAACACCATATATTTT
size: -; D: TRBD1; V: TRBV13; J: TRBJ2-1; CDR3: CASSSISYSGQGGYNEQFF; DNA: TGTGCCAGCAGCTCCATATCTTATAGTGGACAGGGGGGTTACAATGAGCAGTTCTTC
size: -; D: -; V: TRBV18; J: TRBJ1-1; CDR3: CASSYGPTRDTEAFF; DNA: TGTGCCAGCTCATACGGCCCTACGAGGGACACTGAAGCTTTCTTT
size: -; D: -; V: TRBV3-1/TRBV3-2; J: TRBJ2-7; CDR3: CASSQGKGYEQYF; DNA: TGTGCCAGCAGCCAAGGTAAAGGCTACGAGCAGTACTTC
size: few; D: -; V: TRBV2; J: TRBJ1-2; CDR3: CASSYDGSFDGYTF; DNA: TGTGCCAGCAGTTACGACGGCAGCTTTGATGGCTACACCTTC
size: -; D: -; V: TRBV6-1; J: TRBJ2-2; CDR3: CASSEAGQNFPGELFF; DNA: TGTGCCAGCAGTGAAGCGGGCCAGAACTTCCCCGGGGAGCTGTTTTTT
size: few; D: -; V: TRBV6-4; J: TRBJ2-1; CDR3: CASSEEGTTYNEQFF; DNA: TGTGCCAGCAGCGAGGAGGGTACTACCTACAATGAGCAGTTCTTC
size: -; D: -; V: TRBV6-5; J: TRBJ2-5; CDR3: CASKLRETQYF; DNA: TGTGCCAGCAAACTGCGAGAGACCCAGTACTTC
size: few; D: TRBD2; V: TRBV6-4; J: TRBJ2-3; CDR3: CASSESTSGGADTQYF; DNA: TGTGCCAGCAGTGAGTCGACTAGCGGGGGGGCAGATACGCAGTATTTT
size: -; D: TRBD1; V: TRBV5-6; J: TRBJ1-5; CDR3: CASSLGPGQGAGQPQHF; DNA: TGTGCCAGCAGCTTGGGACCGGGACAGGGGGCTGGGCAGCCCCAGCATTTT
size: -; D: TRBD1; V: TRBV12-5; J: TRBJ2-2; CDR3: CASGLTGQSNTGELFF; DNA: TGTGCTAGTGGTTTGACGGGACAGTCGAACACCGGGGAGCTGTTTTTT
size: -; D: -; V: TRBV6-5; J: TRBJ2-1; CDR3: CASSIQQGREQFF; DNA: TGTGCCAGCAGTATCCAACAGGGACGGGAGCAGTTCTTC
size: -; D: -; V: TRBV3-1/TRBV3-2; J: TRBJ1-3; CDR3: CASSQITGPGNTIYF; DNA: TGTGCCAGCAGCCAAATAACAGGTCCTGGAAACACCATATATTTT
size: -; D: TRBD2; V: TRBV9; J: TRBJ2-5; CDR3: CASSVRGGLAGLQETQYF; DNA: TGTGCCAGCAGCGTAAGGGGAGGACTAGCGGGACTACAAGAGACCCAGTACTTC
size: -; D: -; V: TRBV2; J: TRBJ1-1; CDR3: CASRLIGENTEAFF; DNA: TGTGCCAGCAGACTAATCGGAGAGAACACTGAAGCTTTCTTT
size: -; D: -; V: TRBV28; J: TRBJ1-2; CDR3: CASIADHRGYTF; DNA: TGTGCCAGCATCGCGGACCACCGGGGCTACACCTTC
size: -; D: TRBD1; V: TRBV18; J: TRBJ2-3; CDR3: CASSPREGAKDTQYF; DNA: TGTGCCAGCTCACCTCGAGAGGGGGCTAAAGATACGCAGTATTTT
size: -; D: TRBD2; V: TRBV28; J: TRBJ2-1; CDR3: CASSDWTSGGPSSYNEQFF; DNA: TGTGCCAGCAGTGATTGGACTAGCGGGGGACCTAGCTCCTACAATGAGCAGTTCTTC
size: -; D: -; V: TRBV18; J: TRBJ2-1; CDR3: CASSPPTGRGTVNEQFF; DNA: TGTGCCAGCTCACCACCGACAGGGCGGGGGACGGTTAATGAGCAGTTCTTC